This T cell receptor (beta chain) was documented in a study of Ad26.COV2.S vaccination and SARS-CoV-2 variants. Study-level information: Once or twice, 56 days apart, Ad26.COV2.S was delivered intramuscularly.

Study-wide points: Spike-specific CD8+ and CD4+ T cell responses reportedly showed substantial breadth after vaccination. Vaccine and placebo groups showed comparable non-spike TCR breadth. Spike-specific TCR breadth ran higher among vaccine recipients than placebo recipients.

Concerning this clone itself: Antigen: not known.

Profiling relied on immunoSEQ multiplex PCR, and the TCRdb table lists in-frame clones only, not all of them. Altogether about 400,000 clones are present, 92% being singletons, with the ten largest covering under 2%. As for treatment: some 20 received Ad26.COV2.S at low or high dose, single or two shots; several received placebo; per-sample allocation not given. Sampling took place 63 days after the first vaccine or placebo injection. Looked up from germline, CDR1 is SGHKS and CDR2 is YYEKEE (reference sequence). The CDR3 loop spans 15 amino acids. V lost 5 bases and J lost 7, with 18 bases in between.

The V call is TRBV5-5, the J call TRBJ1-4; tentatively, D is TRBD1 (5 bases). The sequence was collected from a person between 18 and 59 years old who received the Ad26.COV2.S COVID-19 vaccine or a placebo. Here the sequenced sample was peripheral blood, taken in a trial of Ad26.COV2.S vaccine versus placebo. CDR3 bases: TGTGCCAGCAGTCGTTGGGGGGAGGTTGGTGAAAAACTGTTTTTT. Translating it yields CASSRWGEVGEKLFF.